Each of the 11 T cell receptor beta chains below was sequenced from the same sample in a study of T cells in Graves' hyperthyroidism and ophthalmopathy. Amplified TCR beta CDR3 regions came from RNA transcripts. The TCR CDR3 first-round RT-PCR relied on the HTBI primer set. MiXCR was run by TCRdb on the multiplex PCR reads, yielding one entry per CDR3 protein. This sample carries over 500,000 distinct CDR3 sequences, approximately 15% of them seen once, and the ten largest clones take around 14%. Sequenced material: blood. These receptors all stem from a woman aged 40 to 49 with Graves' hyperthyroidism.

In this sample, this clonotype turned up a few times. V usage is TRBV6-1 and J usage is TRBJ2-2, with 7 bases that match TRBD1. The germline V gene encodes CDR1 MNHNS and CDR2 SASEGT. This CDR3 contains 15 residues. The junction had 4 bases not matched to a gene; V was cut back by 5 bases and J by 1 base. CDR3 coding DNA: TGTGCCAGCAGTTCGGGACAGAAGAACACCGGGGAGCTGTTTTTT. Translating gives CASSSGQKNTGELFF.

V and J are TRBV4-1 and TRBJ2-1, with unresolved D. The germline CDR1 and CDR2 sequences are MGHRA and YSYEKL. The CDR3 is 14 residues long. V was trimmed by 0 bases and J by 9 bases, leaving 12 bases between them. The CDR3 DNA follows: TGCGCCAGCAGCCAAGATTTTGGCCCATTTGAGCAGTTCTTC. Amino acids: CASSQDFGPFEQFF.

This clonotype was found many times. This rearrangement joins TRBV12-3 or TRBV12-4 to TRBJ2-3; D could derive from TRBD1 or TRBD2 (5 bases each). The CDR3 spans 12 residues. V shed 7 bases and J shed 4 bases, with 9 bases lying between them. The CDR3 region is CASNQGADTQYF. The CDR3, as DNA: TGTGCCAGCAATCAGGGAGCAGATACGCAGTATTTT.

This clonotype was detected a few times. The chain is built from TRBV20-1 and TRBJ2-5; tentatively, D is TRBD2 (6 bases). This CDR3 has 15 residues. In germline, CDR1 is DFQATT, CDR2 SNEGSKA (reference sequence). V lost 3 bases, J lost 5 bases, and 19 bases lay in between. The CDR3, as DNA: TGCAGTGCTAGTTTCGGGACTGGTGGGGAGGAGACCCAGTACTTC. It is translated as CSASFGTGGEETQYF.

There are many counts of this clonotype. This sequence joins TRBV15 and TRBJ1-5, with D possibly TRBD1 on 6 matching bases. The CDR3 is 17 residues long. Trimming removed 4 bases from V and 6 bases from J, with 22 bases in between. Germline assignment: CDR1 LNHNV and CDR2 YYDKDF (reference sequence). CDR3: CATSKSGTKVPRQPQHF. In DNA form, the CDR3 reads TGTGCCACCAGCAAATCCGGGACAAAAGTTCCACGTCAGCCCCAGCATTTT.

This clonotype was detected many times. The rearrangement links TRBV6-1 to TRBJ1-2, with TRBD1 identical over 7 bases. This CDR3 is built from 14 residues. The trim removed 6 bases at V and 6 bases at J, leaving 10 bases unmatched. The germline CDR1 and CDR2 sequences are MNHNS and SASEGT. CDR3 loop: CASRLGTDPNGYTF. The CDR3 nucleotides are TGTGCCAGCAGACTAGGGACAGACCCAAATGGCTACACCTTC.

The V and J genes are TRBV19 and TRBJ2-3; tentatively, D is TRBD1 (5 bases). The CDR3 is 16 residues long. Trimming took off 6 bases at V and 1 base at J, with 17 bases between the two ends. Germline V gene sequence: CDR1 LNHDA, CDR2 SQIVND (reference sequence). CDR3 DNA sequence: TGTGCCAGTAGGGGCAATGTCAGGGCACGCACAGATACGCAGTATTTT. Translating it yields CASRGNVRARTDTQYF.

This clonotype was picked up a small number of times. The chain links TRBV10-3 to TRBJ1-1; maybe TRBD1 (5 bases). The ends were cut back, 4 bases at V and 7 bases at J, with 7 bases in the middle. CDR1 ENHRY and CDR2 SYGVKD come from the germline V gene. CDR3 length: 11 amino acids. The CDR3 sequence is CAISVGGEAFF. CDR3 in DNA: TGTGCCATCAGTGTGGGGGGTGAAGCTTTCTTT.

In this sample, this clonotype turned up a few times. The V and J genes are TRBV28 and TRBJ2-3; D remains ambiguous. V lost 6 bases to trimming and J lost 5 bases, with 9 bases between them. This CDR3 is 12 amino acids long. Germline values: CDR1 MDHEN, CDR2 SYDVKM. CDR3 coding DNA: TGTGCCAGCAGCCTGATTCGAGATACGCAGTATTTT. Its translation is CASSLIRDTQYF.

In this sample, this clonotype turned up many times. The V gene is TRBV28, the J gene TRBJ2-2; TRBD1 or TRBD2 may be the D gene (6 bases each). CDR3 size: 15 residues. Trimming pared 7 bases from V and 4 bases from J, leaving 16 bases between. Looked up from germline, CDR1 is MDHEN and CDR2 is SYDVKM. CDR3 coding DNA: TGTGCCAGCACCGAGGGGGGTGCGACCACCGGGGAGCTGTTTTTT. Translation gives CASTEGGATTGELFF.

This clonotype was observed a few times. This chain links TRBV20-1 with TRBJ2-7; no reliable D call. V dropped 5 bases and J dropped 0 bases, with 14 bases sitting between them. There are 14 residues in the CDR3. CDR1 and CDR2 (germline): DFQATT, SNEGSKA (reference sequence). The DNA for the CDR3 is TGCAGTGCTCCGGACCTCTCCGGCTCCTACGAGCAGTACTTC. Translated, it gives CSAPDLSGSYEQYF.